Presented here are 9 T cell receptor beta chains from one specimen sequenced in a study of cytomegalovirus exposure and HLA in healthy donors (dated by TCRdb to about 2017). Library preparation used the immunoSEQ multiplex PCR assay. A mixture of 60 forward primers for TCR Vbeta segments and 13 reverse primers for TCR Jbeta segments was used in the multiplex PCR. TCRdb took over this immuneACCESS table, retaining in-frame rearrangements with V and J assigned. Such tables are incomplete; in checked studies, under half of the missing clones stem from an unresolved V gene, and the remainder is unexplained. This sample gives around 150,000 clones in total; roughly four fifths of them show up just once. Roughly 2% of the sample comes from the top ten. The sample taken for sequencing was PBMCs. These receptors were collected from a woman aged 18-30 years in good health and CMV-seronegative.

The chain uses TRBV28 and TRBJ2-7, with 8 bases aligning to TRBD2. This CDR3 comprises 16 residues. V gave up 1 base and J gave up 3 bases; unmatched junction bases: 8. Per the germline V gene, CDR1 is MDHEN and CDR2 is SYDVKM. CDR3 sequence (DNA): TGTGCCAGCAGTTTATTTAGCGGGATAACGTTCTACGAGCAGTACTTC. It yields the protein CASSLFSGITFYEQYF.

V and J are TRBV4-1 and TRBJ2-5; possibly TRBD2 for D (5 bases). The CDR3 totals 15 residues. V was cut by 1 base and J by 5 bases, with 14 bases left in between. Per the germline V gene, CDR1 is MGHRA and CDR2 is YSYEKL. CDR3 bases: TGCGCCAGCAGCCAAGTTGATGGGAGCAGGGAGACCCAGTACTTC. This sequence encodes CASSQVDGSRETQYF.

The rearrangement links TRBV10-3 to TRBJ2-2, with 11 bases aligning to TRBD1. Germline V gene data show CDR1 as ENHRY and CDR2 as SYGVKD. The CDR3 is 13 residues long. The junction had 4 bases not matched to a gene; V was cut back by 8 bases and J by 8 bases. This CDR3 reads CAIGGQGEGELFF. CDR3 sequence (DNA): TGTGCCATCGGGGGACAGGGGGAAGGGGAGCTGTTTTTT.

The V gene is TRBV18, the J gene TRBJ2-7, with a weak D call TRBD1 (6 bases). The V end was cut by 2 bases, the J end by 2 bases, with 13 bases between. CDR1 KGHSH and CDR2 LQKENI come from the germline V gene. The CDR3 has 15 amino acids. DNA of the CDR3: TGTGCCAGCTCACCAATCCGGGACACGGCCTACGAGCAGTACTTC. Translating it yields CASSPIRDTAYEQYF.

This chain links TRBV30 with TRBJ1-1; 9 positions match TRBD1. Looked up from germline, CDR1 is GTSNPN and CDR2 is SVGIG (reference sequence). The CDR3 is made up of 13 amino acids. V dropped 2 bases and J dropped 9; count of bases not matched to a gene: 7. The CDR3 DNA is TGTGCCTGGAGTACAGGGGGCGGTGAGAAAGCTTTCTTT. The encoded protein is CAWSTGGGEKAFF. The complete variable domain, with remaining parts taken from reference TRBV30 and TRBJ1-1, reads SQTIHQWPATLVQPVGSPLSLECTVEGTSNPNLYWYRQAAGRGLQLLFYSVGIGQISSEVPQNLSASRPQDRQFILSSKKLLLSDSGFYLCAWSTGGGEKAFFGQGTRLTVV.

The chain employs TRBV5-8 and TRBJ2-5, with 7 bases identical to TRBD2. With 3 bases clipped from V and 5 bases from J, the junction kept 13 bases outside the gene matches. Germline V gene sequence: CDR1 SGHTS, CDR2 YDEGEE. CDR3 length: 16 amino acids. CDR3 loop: CASSWGGGTPRETQYF. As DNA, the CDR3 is TGTGCCAGCAGCTGGGGGGGAGGGACCCCAAGGGAGACCCAGTACTTC.

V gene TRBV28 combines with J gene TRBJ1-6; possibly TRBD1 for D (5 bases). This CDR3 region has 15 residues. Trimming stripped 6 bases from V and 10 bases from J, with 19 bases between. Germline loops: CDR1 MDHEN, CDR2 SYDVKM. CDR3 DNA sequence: TGTGCCAGCAGGGACCCGGGGGTGCGGAGCTCACCCCTCCACTTT. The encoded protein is CASRDPGVRSSPLHF.

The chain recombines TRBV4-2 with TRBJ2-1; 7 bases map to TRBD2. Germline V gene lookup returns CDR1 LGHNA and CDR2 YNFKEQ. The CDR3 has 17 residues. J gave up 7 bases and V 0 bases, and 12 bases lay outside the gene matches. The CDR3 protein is CASSQDTSASGLNEQFF. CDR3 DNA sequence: TGTGCCAGCAGCCAAGATACCTCAGCTAGCGGATTAAATGAGCAGTTCTTC.

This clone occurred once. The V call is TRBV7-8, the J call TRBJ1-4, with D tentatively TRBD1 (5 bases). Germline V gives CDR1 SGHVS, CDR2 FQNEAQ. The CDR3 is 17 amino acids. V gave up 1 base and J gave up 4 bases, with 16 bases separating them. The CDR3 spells CASSLGGGRGYNEKLFF. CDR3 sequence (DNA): TGTGCCAGCAGCTTAGGCGGCGGGAGGGGATATAATGAAAAACTGTTTTTT.